The clone carrying this T cell receptor (delta chain) was counted only a few times. As yet, its antigen is unknown. With only one base between it and a far larger clone, this is likely a read error. The same CDR3 can be traced to other DNA sequences in this sample. These data belong to a study of γδ T cells in repeated Plasmodium falciparum infection. Across the study: Each infection was followed by sampling at 21 days, plus baseline and some pre-infection draws. Regarding the study as a whole: Malian children's Vdelta2-negative repertoires appeared more expanded and less diverse than Australians'. Waves of new clonotype selection appeared after repeated controlled infections in Vdelta2-negative, largely Vdelta1+, gammadelta T cells.

V dropped 3 bases and J dropped 7; count of bases not matched to a gene: 35. Germline CDR1 is TSWWSYY and CDR2 is QGS. The length of the CDR3 is 25 residues. Each sorted gammadelta sample had TRG and TRD chains sequenced. TCRdb re-called the multiplex PCR reads via CATT. The sample holds about 48,000 delta-chain clones, over 1.5% seen once. Gammadelta T cells were flow-sorted from PBMC into Vgamma9/Vdelta2+ and Vdelta2-negative populations for bulk analysis. The receptor was derived from a pool of human donors (malaria-infected and uninfected, not separated). The sequenced sample consisted of gamma-delta T cells from blood. The rearrangement joins TRDV1 to TRDJ1, with TRDD3 matching 13 bases. TCRdb supplies no J gene; here it was assigned by aligning the nucleotide sequence to germline. CDR3 nucleotides: TGTGCTCTTGGGGACCTGATTTCCCAGCTAACCTTGTACTGGGGGATACGACAGGGGGGTCTTAAACTCATCTTT. This codes for CALGDLISQLTLYWGIRQGGLKLIF.